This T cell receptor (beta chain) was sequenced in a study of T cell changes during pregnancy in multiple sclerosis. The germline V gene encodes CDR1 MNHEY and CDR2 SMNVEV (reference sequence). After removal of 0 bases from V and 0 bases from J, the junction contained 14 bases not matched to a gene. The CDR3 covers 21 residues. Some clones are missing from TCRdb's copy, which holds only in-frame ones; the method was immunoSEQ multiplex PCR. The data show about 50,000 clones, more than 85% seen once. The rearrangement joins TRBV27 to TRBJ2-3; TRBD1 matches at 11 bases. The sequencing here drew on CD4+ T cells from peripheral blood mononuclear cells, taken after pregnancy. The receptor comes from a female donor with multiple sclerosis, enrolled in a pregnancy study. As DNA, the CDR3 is TGTGCCAGCAGTTTATCTTACTGGGACAGGGGGTCTACTACTAGCACAGATACGCAGTATTTT. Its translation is CASSLSYWDRGSTTSTDTQYF.